The 32 T cell receptor beta chains in this list originate from one sample, sequenced in a study of blood T cell repertoires in COVID-19. Generated by immunoSEQ multiplex PCR, the TCRdb table keeps only in-frame clones and is missing some. Here the sample spans under 300,000 clones, roughly 86% being singletons. The sequenced material came from peripheral blood. These receptors were obtained from an older man with acute or convalescent COVID-19.

This clone turned up a few times. This chain's CDR3 is CASTTGGEPYEQYF. The CDR3 nucleotides are TGCGCCAGCACCACTGGGGGGGAGCCCTACGAGCAGTACTTC. The rearrangement joins TRBV5-1 to TRBJ2-7; TRBD2 agrees at 7 bases. CDR3 length equals 14 residues. The V segment lost 6 bases and the J segment 2 bases; nucleotides outside the gene matches: 8. Germline CDR1 reads SGHRS; CDR2 reads YFSETQ.

Concerning this clone: The junction departs from the called germline gene at one end, perhaps through a read error. The DNA of the CDR3 is TGTGCCAGCAGCTTAGAAAGGACTAAGCTCTTT. Amino acid sequence: CASSLERTKLF. The chain carries TRBV7-9 and TRBJ1-1; D gene ambiguous. The CDR3 runs 11 residues. Germline CDR1 and CDR2: SEHNR and FQNEAQ (reference sequence).

The gene calls are TRBV29-1 and TRBJ2-1, with 13 bases that match TRBD2. J was trimmed by 6 bases and V by 8 bases; bases with no gene match: 4. CDR1 and CDR2 (germline): SQVTM, ANQGSEA. This CDR3 has 13 amino acids. The CDR3 nucleotides read TGCAGCACAGGACTAGCGGGGGCCAATGAGCAGTTCTTC. This gives the protein CSTGLAGANEQFF.

The J gene is TRBJ1-5, the V gene TRBV4-1, with D possibly being TRBD1 (6 bases). This CDR3 has 16 residues. The V and J ends lost 1 base and 6 bases respectively, with 16 bases between them. Per the germline V gene, CDR1 is MGHRA and CDR2 is YSYEKL. CDR3 loop: CASSQGTGRIGQPQHF. For the CDR3, the DNA is TGCGCCAGCAGCCAAGGAACAGGGCGGATAGGTCAGCCCCAGCATTTT.

The chain recombines TRBV28 with TRBJ2-3; D gene unclear. Per the germline V gene, CDR1 is MDHEN and CDR2 is SYDVKM. The V end lost 6 bases, the J end lost 1 base, and 11 bases lay between the germline ends. The CDR3 length is 14 residues. The CDR3 loop is CASSRPVGTDTQYF. CDR3 bases: TGTGCCAGCAGCCGCCCGGTCGGCACAGATACGCAGTATTTT.

The chain is built from TRBV19 and TRBJ2-1; 9 positions agree with TRBD2. CDR1 is LNHDA and CDR2 is SQIVND in the germline V gene (reference sequence). Trimming removed 7 bases from V and 0 bases from J; junction bases left unmatched: 10. CDR3 length: 17 residues. The CDR3 DNA reads as TGTGCCAGTAAGCGCGGAACAGCGGGAGGCTCCTACAATGAGCAGTTCTTC. This translates into CASKRGTAGGSYNEQFF.

The chain has TRBV7-9 and TRBJ1-1; TRBD1 aligns across 9 bases. The V gene's germline CDR1 is SEHNR and CDR2 FQNEAQ (reference sequence). There are 15 residues in the CDR3. V dropped 4 bases and J dropped 1; count of bases not matched to a gene: 4. The CDR3 coding sequence is TGTGCCAGCAGCTCCGGACAGGGGACGAACACTGAAGCTTTCTTT. This sequence encodes CASSSGQGTNTEAFF. The full variable domain, in which reference TRBV7-9 and TRBJ1-1 provide the parts outside the CDR3, is DTGVSQNPRHKITKRGQNVTFRCDPISEHNRLYWYRQTLGQGPEFLTYFQNEAQLEKSRLLSDRFSAERPKGSFSTLEIQRTEQGDSAMYLCASSSGQGTNTEAFFGQGTRLTVV.

The table lists this clone with a few counts. This sequence joins TRBV6-6 and TRBJ2-7; D might be TRBD2 (6 bases). Germline V lookup: CDR1 MNHNY, CDR2 SVGAGI (reference sequence). This CDR3 has 15 residues. V dropped 3 bases and J dropped 5 bases, with 17 bases sitting between them. For the CDR3, the DNA is TGTGCCAGCAGTTATCAGTCGCGGGGTTCCCACGAGCAGTACTTC. Protein sequence: CASSYQSRGSHEQYF.

V and J are TRBV7-9 and TRBJ2-1; D is unresolved. The V gene's germline CDR1 is SEHNR and CDR2 FQNEAQ (reference sequence). CDR3 length: 11 amino acids. Trimming took 8 bases from V and 8 from J, leaving 10 bases between them. The chain's CDR3 is CASARVDEQFF. CDR3 coding DNA: TGTGCCAGCGCCCGAGTGGATGAGCAGTTCTTC.

This clone is a singleton in its sample. This chain joins TRBV6-5 and TRBJ2-7; D is possibly TRBD2 (6 bases). Trimming cost V 0 bases and J 5 bases, with 11 bases left between them. This CDR3 contains 14 residues. The germline V gene encodes CDR1 MNHEY and CDR2 SVGAGI. The CDR3 bases are TGTGCCAGCAGTTACTCCCGGGGGATAAACGAGCAGTACTTC. This codes for CASSYSRGINEQYF.

The chain joins TRBV19 to TRBJ1-4; D call uncertain. The CDR3 has 14 residues. Trimming took off 7 bases at V and 7 bases at J, with 16 bases between the two ends. Germline loops: CDR1 LNHDA, CDR2 SQIVND (reference sequence). CDR3 coding DNA: TGTGCCAGTACCCAACGCCGGCGGGGTGAAAAACTGTTTTTT. Its translation: CASTQRRRGEKLFF.

This sequence joins TRBV14 and TRBJ2-3, with 9 bases fitting TRBD1. The germline V gene has CDR1 SGHDN and CDR2 FVKESK. Germline trimming cut 4 bases from V and 1 base from J; bases unmatched to any gene: 3. This CDR3 has 15 residues. The CDR3 coding sequence is TGTGCCAGCAGCCGGGACAGGGCGGGCACAGATACGCAGTATTTT. Translated: CASSRDRAGTDTQYF.

This clone came up a few times. The chain has TRBV28 and TRBJ1-1; D not certain. The CDR3 extends over 13 amino acids. Per the germline V gene, CDR1 is MDHEN and CDR2 is SYDVKM. V gave up 3 bases and J gave up 0 bases, with 5 bases separating them. CDR3 amino acids: CASSLLMNTEAFF. CDR3 nucleotide sequence: TGTGCCAGCAGTTTGTTAATGAACACTGAAGCTTTCTTT. The entire variable domain, with the rest obtained from reference TRBV28 and TRBJ1-1, is as follows: DVKVTQSSRYLVKRTGEKVFLECVQDMDHENMFWYRQDPGLGLRLIYFSYDVKMKEKGDIPEGYSVSREKKERFSLILESASTNQTSMYLCASSLLMNTEAFFGQGTRLTVV.

J is TRBJ2-3 and V is TRBV7-9; D is unresolved. V was clipped by 3 bases and J by 4 bases, with 5 bases between them. From germline, CDR1 is SEHNR and CDR2 FQNEAQ (reference sequence). The CDR3 contains 12 residues. The CDR3 here is CASSFRSDTQYF. The CDR3 coding sequence is TGTGCCAGCAGCTTCCGGTCAGATACGCAGTATTTT.

The chain couples TRBV14 to TRBJ2-3, with 7 bases aligning to TRBD1. Germline V gene lookup returns CDR1 SGHDN and CDR2 FVKESK. V lost 6 bases and J lost 2; bases outside the gene matches: 8. This CDR3 comprises 15 residues. The CDR3 is CASRRQGVPTDTQYF. The DNA of the CDR3 is TGTGCCAGCAGGCGACAGGGCGTTCCCACAGATACGCAGTATTTT.

The gene calls are TRBV7-9 and TRBJ1-4; D unclear. Germline V CDR1 and CDR2: SEHNR, FQNEAQ (reference sequence). V lost 5 bases to trimming and J lost 0 bases, with 16 bases between them. CDR3 size: 17 residues. The chain's CDR3 is CASSPGGGASTNEKLFF. CDR3 nucleotide sequence: TGTGCCAGCAGCCCAGGAGGAGGCGCGTCAACTAATGAAAAACTGTTTTTT.

The genes are TRBV28 and TRBJ1-5, with 11 bases fitting TRBD1. CDR3 length: 14 residues. With 6 bases clipped from V and 9 bases from J, the junction kept 7 bases outside the gene matches. In germline, CDR1 is MDHEN, CDR2 SYDVKM. The CDR3 DNA sequence: TGTGCCAGCAGAACGGACAGGGGGCGAGGGCCCCAGCATTTT. It yields the protein CASRTDRGRGPQHF.

CDR3 coding DNA: TGTGCCAGCAGTTTACGGTCGGGACAGGGGTCAAATTTGGGGACTGAAGCTTTCTTT. Translated: CASSLRSGQGSNLGTEAFF. V is TRBV27 and J is TRBJ1-1; 10 bases fit TRBD1. The J segment lost 5 bases and the V segment lost 2 bases, leaving 17 bases of the junction unmatched. Germline V gene lookup returns CDR1 MNHEY and CDR2 SMNVEV (reference sequence). The length of the CDR3 is 19 residues.

J is TRBJ1-1 and V is TRBV2; 8 bases agree with TRBD1. The CDR3 sequence is 14 residues long. From germline, CDR1 is SNHLY and CDR2 FYNNEI. Germline trimming cut 3 bases from V and 5 bases from J; bases unmatched to any gene: 5. CDR3 nucleotides: TGTGCCAGCAGTGATCAGGGGGCGCCGACTGAAGCTTTCTTT. Encoded protein: CASSDQGAPTEAFF.

This clone appeared a few times. The rearrangement links TRBV6-5 to TRBJ1-1, with 9 bases that match TRBD1. The V gene's germline CDR1 is MNHEY and CDR2 SVGAGI. The CDR3 has 13 amino acids. After removal of 6 bases from V and 10 bases from J, the junction contained 9 bases not matched to a gene. CDR3: CASRAGTGRTAFF. The CDR3 DNA follows: TGTGCCAGCAGGGCCGGGACAGGGAGAACAGCTTTCTTT.

Here the CDR3 DNA reads TGTGCCAGCAGGCAATCAGGGGTAGGTCAGCCCCAGCATTTT. This codes for CASRQSGVGQPQHF. The genes are TRBV3-1 (or the pseudogene TRBV3-2) and TRBJ1-5, with a possible D match to TRBD1 (6 bases). The CDR3 spans 14 residues. In germline, CDR1 is LGHDT, CDR2 YNNKEL (reference sequence). The V and J ends lost 6 bases and 6 bases respectively, with 15 bases between them.

This clone came up once. The chain links TRBV7-2 to TRBJ2-7; D may be TRBD1 (6 bases). Germline V gene sequence: CDR1 SGHTA, CDR2 FQGNSA. V lost 4 bases and J 5 bases, leaving 15 bases between the germline ends. The CDR3 loop spans 14 amino acids. The CDR3 DNA reads TGTGCCAGCAGCTCTCGGGACATGACGAACGAGCAGTACTTC. Translated, it gives CASSSRDMTNEQYF.

The J gene is TRBJ2-4, the V gene TRBV6-2 or TRBV6-3; D gene unclear. There are 14 residues in the CDR3. The V end was cut by 3 bases, the J end by 8 bases, with 14 bases between. In germline, CDR1 is MNHEY, CDR2 SVGEGT. The CDR3 nucleotides are TGTGCCAGCAGTTATATCGGTTTGAGAGACATTCAGTACTTC. Translated: CASSYIGLRDIQYF.

This clone was found many times. The chain links TRBV2 to TRBJ1-6; 10 nucleotides match TRBD1. The junction had 2 bases not matched to a gene; V was cut back by 3 bases and J by 3 bases. The CDR3 consists of 16 residues. Germline-derived CDR1 and CDR2 are SNHLY and FYNNEI. The CDR3 loop reads CASSDGDRGYNSPLHF. The CDR3 region has the DNA TGTGCCAGCAGTGATGGGGACAGGGGCTATAATTCACCCCTCCACTTT. Full variable domain (remainder filled in from reference TRBV2 and TRBJ1-6): EPEVTQTPSHQVTQMGQEVILRCVPISNHLYFYWYRQILGQKVEFLVSFYNNEISEKSEIFDDQFSVERPDGSNFTLKIRSTKLEDSAMYFCASSDGDRGYNSPLHFGNGTRLTVT.

The rearrangement links TRBV18 to TRBJ2-5; weak D call: TRBD1 (6 bases). Per germline, CDR1 KGHSH and CDR2 LQKENI. The CDR3 is 14 residues long. Trimming left V 4 bases short and J 2 bases short, with 11 bases between. The CDR3 DNA reads TGTGCCAGCTCACGTTGGGACAAACAAGAGACCCAGTACTTC. Protein product: CASSRWDKQETQYF.

This clone was counted a single time. V and J are TRBV5-4 and TRBJ2-5, with TRBD2 matching 9 bases. V trimming: 0 bases; J trimming: 4 bases; junction bases outside the gene matches: 10. Germline loops: CDR1 SGHNT, CDR2 YYREEE (reference sequence). The CDR3 length is 17 residues. Here the CDR3 DNA reads TGTGCCAGCAGCTTGGGCCCGGAAGCGGGAGGAAGAGAGACCCAGTACTTC. As protein: CASSLGPEAGGRETQYF.

The CDR3 coding sequence is TGTGCCAGCAGCTTAGATGGGCAGGGGGCGCGACTTGTCGGGGAGCTGTTTTTT. It codes for CASSLDGQGARLVGELFF. The genes are TRBV7-2 and TRBJ2-2; TRBD1 agrees at 8 bases. The CDR3 runs 18 residues. The germline V gene encodes CDR1 SGHTA and CDR2 FQGNSA. V trimming: 1 base; J trimming: 7 bases; junction bases outside the gene matches: 14.

This clone was found once. The rearrangement uses TRBV7-8 and TRBJ2-2, with 12 positions matching TRBD2. This CDR3 region has 18 residues. V trimming: 5 bases; J trimming: 4 bases; junction bases outside the gene matches: 11. Germline loops: CDR1 SGHVS, CDR2 FQNEAQ. The CDR3 DNA sequence: TGTGCCAGCAGCCCCGAGGGGCTAGCGGGAGGGAGCACCGGGGAGCTGTTTTTT. This codes for CASSPEGLAGGSTGELFF.

The V gene is TRBV9, the J gene TRBJ1-2, with a weak D call TRBD1 (6 bases). Germline V gene data show CDR1 as SGDLS and CDR2 as YYNGEE. The CDR3 has 20 residues. Trimming cost V 3 bases and J 4 bases, with 31 bases left between them. The DNA for the CDR3 is TGTGCCAGCAGCGGAGACCTCAACCTGGGGGGGGCCCTTTCTATCTATGGCTACACCTTC. Translated, it gives CASSGDLNLGGALSIYGYTF.

CDR3 sequence (DNA): TGTGCCAGCAGTTACGCGAAAGAAACGGGGGAGCTGTTTTTT. It specifies CASSYAKETGELFF. The chain carries TRBV6-5 and TRBJ2-2; D not resolved. Germline V gene data show CDR1 as MNHEY and CDR2 as SVGAGI. V gave up 2 bases and J gave up 8 bases, with 12 bases separating them. The CDR3 sequence is 14 residues long.

V is TRBV28 and J is TRBJ1-5; D is ambiguous. Germline values: CDR1 MDHEN, CDR2 SYDVKM. The CDR3 spans 13 residues. Between the trimmed V and J ends, which lost 5 bases and 3 bases, there was a span of 8 bases. The CDR3: CASSPPFNQPQHF. The CDR3 DNA follows: TGTGCCAGCAGTCCCCCCTTCAATCAGCCCCAGCATTTT. The full variable domain, rest sourced from reference TRBV28 and TRBJ1-5, is DVKVTQSSRYLVKRTGEKVFLECVQDMDHENMFWYRQDPGLGLRLIYFSYDVKMKEKGDIPEGYSVSREKKERFSLILESASTNQTSMYLCASSPPFNQPQHFGDGTRLSIL.

In its sample, this clone was seen a few times. The chain carries TRBV12-3 or TRBV12-4 and TRBJ1-2, with D perhaps matching TRBD1 (6 bases). V lost 6 bases and J 8 bases, leaving 16 bases between the germline ends. This CDR3 has 13 amino acids. CDR3 in amino acids: CASSPTGHRGYTF. For the CDR3, the DNA is TGTGCCAGCAGCCCCACAGGGCATCGCGGCTACACCTTC.